This TCR beta chain stems from a study of graft-versus-host responses after intestinal transplantation. Repertoires were generated with immunoSEQ multiplex PCR, while TCRdb's copy carries only in-frame clones and drops some. In the table there are about 97,000 clones, approximately 90% of which are singletons. Germline values: CDR1 SGHAT, CDR2 FQNNGV. Trimming stripped 0 bases from V and 6 bases from J, with 11 bases between. This CDR3 spans 15 amino acids. This TCR was sampled from a human patient who received an intestinal transplant, so some T cells may come from the graft donor. The chain combines TRBV11-2 with TRBJ2-2; no definite D call. The specimen comprised PBMCs, sampled about 450 days after intestinal transplant. This CDR3 reads CASSLEVSMAGELFF. DNA for the CDR3: TGTGCCAGCAGCTTAGAGGTTTCGATGGCCGGGGAGCTGTTTTTT. Together with reference TRBV11-2 and TRBJ2-2, the CDR3 gives the full variable domain: EAGVAQSPRYKIIEKRQSVAFWCNPISGHATLYWYQQILGQGPKLLIQFQNNGVVDDSQLPKDRFSAERLKGVDSTLKIQPAKLEDSAVYLCASSLEVSMAGELFFGEGSRLTVL.